This TCR beta chain stems from a study of T cells in Graves' hyperthyroidism and ophthalmopathy. Study findings and constraints: Most thyroid-expanded clonotypes above 0.001 were also found in blood.

Amplified TCR beta CDR3 regions came from RNA transcripts. The HTBI primer set was used in a first-round RT-PCR of the TCR CDR3. TCRdb redid the calling of the multiplex PCR reads with MiXCR, one entry per CDR3 protein. The sample holds hundreds of thousands of distinct CDR3 sequences; 24% are singletons and the top ten take roughly 40%. Trimming left V 4 bases short and J 3 bases short, with 13 bases between. There are 13 residues in the CDR3. CDR1 and CDR2 (germline): GTSNPN, SVGIG (reference sequence). Ten or more counts support this clonotype. Its matching antigen is unknown. Exclusion followed for patients with uncontrolled infection, other autoimmune disease, pregnancy or lactation. Each diagnosis was grounded in clinical symptoms, serum thyroxine and TRAb, thyroid ultrasound, and orbital computed tomography. Each 10 ml fresh peripheral blood draw supplied the PBMCs.

The sequence came from a woman in her thirties or forties with Graves' ophthalmopathy. The specimen sequenced was blood. The gene calls are TRBV30 and TRBJ2-7; TRBD1 is a possible D gene (6 bases). CDR3 nucleotide sequence: TGTGCCTGGAAACTGACAGGCCGCTACGAGCAGTACTTC. It translates to CAWKLTGRYEQYF.